Presented here are 6 T cell receptor beta chains from one specimen sequenced in a study of OX40 agonist ivuxolimab in advanced cancers. The table came from immunoSEQ multiplex PCR; TCRdb's copy has only in-frame clones and leaves some out. The sample holds around 57,000 clones, 92% seen once. The material was CD4+ or CD8+ T cells sorted from blood, obtained in a trial of the OX40 agonist ivuxolimab. The source is an adult with an advanced solid tumor such as melanoma, head and neck, liver or kidney cancer.

The rearrangement joins TRBV6-4 to TRBJ1-2; possibly TRBD1 for D (5 bases). Germline V gene sequence: CDR1 MRHNA, CDR2 SNTAGT. Trimming stripped 7 bases from V and 3 bases from J, with 15 bases between. The CDR3 extends over 14 amino acids. The CDR3, as DNA: TGTGCCAGCACAGAGGGGAATTCTGACTATGGCTACACCTTC. Residues: CASTEGNSDYGYTF.

The rearrangement joins TRBV6-1 to TRBJ1-6, with D perhaps TRBD1 (5 bases). CDR1 is MNHNS, CDR2 SASEGT, per germline. V dropped 4 bases and J dropped 8 bases, with 24 bases sitting between them. This CDR3 spans 18 amino acids. CDR3 DNA sequence: TGTGCCAGCAGTGGGGTTTTATTGGGGGTGGCCACGGATTCACCCCTCCACTTT. Its translation: CASSGVLLGVATDSPLHF.

The chain links TRBV4-1 to TRBJ2-1, with TRBD1 identical over 7 bases. V lost 0 bases, J lost 4 bases, and 9 bases stayed unmatched. The CDR3 is 17 amino acids. The V gene's germline CDR1 is MGHRA and CDR2 YSYEKL. The CDR3 nucleotides are TGCGCCAGCAGCCAAGAGGGCCCGGGACAGAAATACAATGAGCAGTTCTTC. This codes for CASSQEGPGQKYNEQFF.

The genes are TRBV28 and TRBJ1-2; 9 nucleotides agree with TRBD1. This CDR3 has 16 residues. Trimming at V came to 3 bases and at J to 4 bases, leaving 9 bases not matched to a gene. Germline V gene sequence: CDR1 MDHEN, CDR2 SYDVKM. The CDR3 sequence: CASSLRGYRGLYGYTF. In DNA form, the CDR3 reads TGTGCCAGCAGTTTGAGGGGTTACAGGGGGCTCTATGGCTACACCTTC.

This chain connects TRBV13 to TRBJ2-3; D is undetermined. Germline V gives CDR1 PRHDT, CDR2 FYEKMQ (reference sequence). Trimming removed 1 base from V and 3 bases from J, with 11 bases in between. This CDR3 is built from 15 residues. Here the CDR3 reads CASSLVGESTDTQYF. CDR3 bases: TGTGCCAGCAGCTTAGTGGGTGAATCGACAGATACGCAGTATTTT.

This clone was seen just once. V usage is TRBV4-3 and J usage is TRBJ1-1; D remains unclear. The CDR3 spans 16 residues. Germline V CDR1 and CDR2: LGHNA, YSLEER. Trimming cost V 5 bases and J 0 bases, with 16 bases left between them. CDR3: CASSSRRRRMNTEAFF. The CDR3 DNA reads TGCGCCAGCAGCAGCCGACGTCGGCGGATGAACACTGAAGCTTTCTTT.